This T cell receptor beta chain was obtained from a study of radiotherapy plus CTLA-4 blockade in lung cancer. Method: immunoSEQ multiplex PCR; TCRdb's copy keeps in-frame clones and lacks some. The table shows 25,000 to 40,000 clones, with approximately 70% occurring only once. Germline CDR1 is SGHRS and CDR2 is YFSETQ. The CDR3 contains 14 residues. V lost 0 bases to trimming and J lost 9 bases; unmatched junction nucleotides: 4. The chain joins TRBV5-1 to TRBJ2-1; 9 positions match TRBD2. The TCR was taken from a human donor with non-small cell lung cancer who had stable disease on radiotherapy plus ipilimumab. Here the sequenced sample was peripheral blood, taken from a patient treated with radiotherapy plus ipilimumab. The CDR3 reads CASSLALAGSEQFF. As DNA, the CDR3 is TGCGCCAGCAGCTTGGCCCTAGCGGGATCTGAGCAGTTCTTC.